This T cell receptor (beta chain) originates from a study of Ad26.COV2.S vaccination and SARS-CoV-2 variants. About the study: Into the muscle, Ad26.COV2.S was dosed once or twice, 56 days apart.

Sequencing used immunoSEQ multiplex PCR; TCRdb keeps in-frame clones, though not all of them. Of under 300,000 clones in the sample, roughly 85% were seen once. Described treatment: over 15 received Ad26.COV2.S at low or high dose, single or two shots; several received placebo; per-sample allocation not given. Vaccine and placebo recipients were sampled on day 63 after the first injection. Vaccination employed an Ad26 vector expressing the Wuhan-strain SARS-CoV-2 spike. Trimming took 4 bases from V and 0 from J, leaving 18 bases between them. This CDR3 has 16 amino acids. The V gene's germline CDR1 is SQVTM and CDR2 ANQGSEA.

J is TRBJ1-2 and V is TRBV29-1; no firm D call. This clonotype was sampled from a person between 18 and 65 years old who received the Ad26.COV2.S COVID-19 vaccine or a placebo. This sample comprised peripheral blood, obtained in a trial of Ad26.COV2.S vaccine versus placebo. The CDR3 loop is CSVGEVRLVPNYGYTF. CDR3 nucleotide sequence: TGCAGCGTTGGGGAGGTTCGTTTGGTTCCTAACTATGGCTACACCTTC.